A selection of T cell receptor beta chains follows, all from one sample in a study of T cell changes during pregnancy in multiple sclerosis. Clones were read by immunoSEQ multiplex PCR, and TCRdb kept only the in-frame ones, dropping some. The table lists approximately 66,000 clones, roughly 90% of them singletons. The sample in question was CD8+ T cells from peripheral blood mononuclear cells, obtained before pregnancy. The receptors were gathered from a female donor with multiple sclerosis, enrolled in a pregnancy study. Each CDR3 is given with its conserved first and last residue. A D gene is named only where the DNA matches it firmly. For some rows the clone size is stated as once, few or many, or as a class when expanded; others skip it.

d_gene	j_gene	v_gene	abundance	len	CDR3aa	CDR3nt
TRBD2	TRBJ2-1	TRBV2	.	17	CASSEVGGGAIAHEQFF	TGTGCCAGCAGTGAAGTGGGCGGGGGGGCCATCGCCCATGAGCAGTTCTTC
.	TRBJ2-7	TRBV14	.	12	CASSPAGAEQYF	TGTGCCAGCAGCCCCGCTGGGGCGGAGCAGTACTTC
.	TRBJ1-1	TRBV5-6	.	14	CASSWGTENTEAFF	TGTGCCAGCAGCTGGGGGACTGAGAACACTGAAGCTTTCTTT
TRBD2	TRBJ2-3	TRBV19	.	15	CASGLAGGPTDTQYF	TGTGCCAGTGGACTAGCGGGGGGGCCCACAGATACGCAGTATTTT
.	TRBJ1-1	TRBV18	.	13	CASSPGLGTEAFF	TGTGCCAGCTCACCGGGCTTGGGCACTGAAGCTTTCTTT
TRBD1	TRBJ2-1	TRBV29-1	.	14	CSVSGTASYNEQFF	TGCAGCGTTTCCGGGACAGCCTCCTACAATGAGCAGTTCTTC
TRBD2	TRBJ2-7	TRBV27	.	15	CASSYSGGHSYEQYF	TGTGCCAGCTCCTATAGCGGGGGGCACTCCTACGAGCAGTACTTC
.	TRBJ2-7	TRBV2	.	14	CASSDPHRGYEQYF	TGTGCCAGCAGTGATCCACACCGAGGCTACGAGCAGTACTTC
.	TRBJ1-1	TRBV5-1	.	15	CASSWGGRGGTEAFF	TGCGCCAGCAGCTGGGGGGGCCGAGGCGGGACTGAAGCTTTCTTT
TRBD2	TRBJ2-7	TRBV2	.	17	CAVLGLAGATREYEQYF	TGTGCCGTACTGGGACTAGCGGGGGCCACTAGAGAATACGAGCAGTACTTC
TRBD1	TRBJ1-6	TRBV11-2	.	14	CASRLGQDNSPLHF	TGTGCCAGCAGGCTAGGACAGGATAATTCACCCCTCCACTTT
TRBD2	TRBJ2-1	TRBV6-4	few	16	CASSGSSGGASDEQFF	TGTGCCAGCAGTGGGTCTAGCGGGGGGGCTTCGGATGAGCAGTTCTTC
.	TRBJ2-2	TRBV13	.	15	CASSLLRENTGELFF	TGTGCCAGCAGCTTACTCCGAGAGAACACCGGGGAGCTGTTTTTT
TRBD2	TRBJ2-5	TRBV9	few	14	CASSVSGAQETQYF	TGTGCCAGCAGCGTAAGCGGGGCCCAAGAGACCCAGTACTTC
TRBD1	TRBJ2-7	TRBV29-1	.	12	CSVDTGAYEQYF	TGCAGCGTAGATACAGGGGCTTACGAGCAGTACTTC
.	TRBJ2-1	TRBV9	.	17	CASSVGPDSSERDEQFF	TGTGCCAGCAGCGTAGGTCCCGACTCTTCGGAGAGGGATGAGCAGTTCTTC
.	TRBJ2-3	TRBV9	.	15	CASSKIELGTDTQYF	TGTGCCAGCAGTAAAATAGAATTGGGCACAGATACGCAGTATTTT
TRBD2	TRBJ2-3	TRBV13	.	16	CASSSLKRGGTDTQYF	TGTGCCAGCAGCTCCCTTAAGCGGGGGGGCACAGATACGCAGTATTTT
TRBD1	TRBJ1-5	TRBV6-5	.	15	CASSAGTGYTQPQHF	TGTGCCAGCAGTGCCGGGACAGGGTATACTCAGCCCCAGCATTTT
.	TRBJ2-7	TRBV6-5	.	15	CASSYAGSDSYEQYF	TGTGCCAGCAGTTACGCGGGGTCGGACTCCTACGAGCAGTACTTC
.	TRBJ2-2	TRBV6-1	.	14	CASTQGGDTGELFF	TGTGCCAGCACCCAGGGGGGAGACACCGGGGAGCTGTTTTTT
TRBD1	TRBJ1-5	TRBV7-8	.	14	CASSYDRGGQPQHF	TGTGCCAGCAGCTACGACAGGGGCGGGCAGCCCCAGCATTTT
.	TRBJ1-2	TRBV27	.	14	CASSYSGPAGGYTF	TGTGCCAGCAGTTATTCAGGTCCGGCGGGTGGCTACACCTTC
.	TRBJ2-1	TRBV10-2	.	14	CASTPLGPYNEQFF	TGCGCCAGCACACCCCTGGGGCCCTACAATGAGCAGTTCTTC
.	TRBJ2-7	TRBV11-2	.	15	CASSLGTSSSYEQYF	TGTGCCAGCAGCTTAGGGACTTCAAGCTCCTACGAGCAGTACTTC
TRBD2	TRBJ2-1	TRBV28	.	17	CASTLIKGLAGYNEQFF	TGTGCCAGCACCCTCATAAAAGGACTAGCGGGGTACAATGAGCAGTTCTTC
TRBD2	TRBJ2-1	TRBV19	.	14	CASSTSGTYNEQFF	TGTGCCAGTAGTACTAGCGGAACCTACAATGAGCAGTTCTTC
TRBD2	TRBJ2-1	TRBV11-2	.	16	CASSLAGRTSRNEQFF	TGTGCCAGCAGCTTAGCTGGGCGGACTAGCCGGAATGAGCAGTTCTTC